This TCR beta chain stems from a study of blood T cell repertoires in COVID-19 (dated by TCRdb to 2018 to 2021). Turning to the overall study: The collaborator samples originated in the United States, Italy and Spain and spanned the acute and convalescent phases of COVID-19. The material from the prospective study consisted of cDNA or gDNA derived from T cells, B-cell-depleted T cells, or PBMCs. Deeply sampled blood TCRbeta repertoires from subjects exposed to, actively infected with, or recovered from COVID-19 were included in the dataset. The repertoires were released in a freely available public database meant as a resource for research on the immune response to SARS-CoV-2. Samples were obtained from the ongoing ImmuneRACE study (first 160 participants) and from roughly 1,300 subjects provided by 6 global collaborators. The sample metadata nearly always contained a de-identified subject ID, COVID-19 status, age in years and sex. HLA class I and class II types, where available, came from metadata supplied by the sample provider rather than from assay-based typing. The paper as a whole reports these results and caveats: How much clinical and demographic metadata was included differed by source and by participant, and the metadata was provided uncurated.

Enrolling through a virtual design, the prospective study's participants ranged in age from about 18 to 89 years and lived across 20 to 30 United States geographic areas. Cohort assignment in the prospective study relied on participant-reported clinical history from a screening survey and a study questionnaire. A participant counted as exposed if, within 2 weeks of entering the study, that participant had been in contact with someone who had a PCR-confirmed or clinician-diagnosed COVID-19 case. In the prospective study, whole blood, serum and a nasopharyngeal or oropharyngeal swab were collected from each participant by mobile phlebotomists. Prospective study participants could optionally give additional blood draws and questionnaires over a roughly two-month period. Before DNA extraction, blood samples from the prospective study were shipped at room temperature or frozen. As concerns this clone: The target of this receptor is not known. The record has no base qualities; no much larger clone is one base away.

TCRbeta CDR3 regions were amplified from genomic DNA by means of the immunoSEQ Assay, a bias-controlled multiplex PCR. In the paper's pipeline: Nucleated cell counts per sample were estimated from amplification of reference gene primers within the assay. To quantify the absolute abundance of each unique TCRbeta CDR3 rearrangement, sequence reads were collapsed and filtered. For each sample, productive Simpson clonality was calculated as the square root of Simpson's diversity index across productive rearrangements. Imported from immuneACCESS, the table was reduced by TCRdb to in-frame sequences with V and J called. These copies leave out some clones; in studies compared against another copy, an unresolved V gene accounts for under half, and the cause of the remainder is not known. V, J and clone size reflect that table, while D and trimming were determined from the DNA. Counted in this sample were roughly 240,000 clones; 90% of them appeared once. The ten largest make up roughly 0.95% of the sample.

The cysteine opens and the phenylalanine closes a CDR3 of 15 amino acids. The read is trimmed to its CDR3 DNA, 45 bases read in frame from base 1. CDR1 and CDR2 were assigned from the germline V gene as SGHDT and YYEEEE. V is pared back by 4 bases and J by 1 base, with 14 bases lying between the germline termini. The sequence was obtained from a man aged 50 to 60 who had been exposed to COVID-19. Sequenced input: PBMCs or T cells enriched from blood (not recorded which). This chain joins TRBV5-6 to TRBJ1-1; the D gene remains uncertain. CDR3 region: CASSPIEAANTEAFF. The DNA reads as follows: TGTGCCAGCAGCCCGATAGAGGCAGCGAACACTGAAGCTTTCTTT.